Listed below are T cell receptor beta chains from one sample, sequenced in a study of Tregs in tolerant kidney transplant recipients. TCRdb keeps only in-frame clones here, not all; method: immunoSEQ multiplex PCR. Among 15,000 to 18,000 clones listed, more than 90% were seen once. Sequenced material: CD8+ T cells from blood. The receptors come from a human donor in good health. Each CDR3 is given with its conserved first and last residue. Each record gives: J gene, D gene, V gene, clone size, CDR3 protein, CDR3 DNA. D genes are given only for firm matches. Expanded clones are given a class, and other clones once, few, many or no size at all.

J gene: TRBJ1-2; D gene: TRBD1; V gene: TRBV29-1; clone size: .; CDR3 protein: CSVPRTGSGYTF; CDR3 DNA: TGCAGCGTTCCAAGGACAGGGTCTGGCTACACCTTC
J gene: TRBJ2-1; D gene: TRBD2; V gene: TRBV5-5; clone size: .; CDR3 protein: CASSLSSGRVYNEQFF; CDR3 DNA: TGTGCCAGCAGCTTGTCCAGCGGGAGGGTGTACAATGAGCAGTTCTTC
J gene: TRBJ1-6; D gene: .; V gene: TRBV7-2; clone size: .; CDR3 protein: CASTKGQSTNSPLHF; CDR3 DNA: TGTGCCAGCACCAAAGGACAGTCTACGAATTCACCCCTCCACTTT
J gene: TRBJ2-5; D gene: TRBD1; V gene: TRBV7-2; clone size: .; CDR3 protein: CASSTRTGRETQYF; CDR3 DNA: TGTGCCAGCAGCACCCGGACAGGGCGGGAGACCCAGTACTTC
J gene: TRBJ2-1; D gene: TRBD2; V gene: TRBV5-1; clone size: .; CDR3 protein: CASSLGTSDYNEQFF; CDR3 DNA: TGCGCCAGCAGCTTGGGGACTAGCGACTACAATGAGCAGTTCTTC
J gene: TRBJ1-3; D gene: .; V gene: TRBV19; clone size: few; CDR3 protein: CASSIRAFSGNTIYF; CDR3 DNA: TGTGCCAGTAGTATACGCGCCTTCTCTGGAAACACCATATATTTT
J gene: TRBJ1-1; D gene: TRBD1; V gene: TRBV7-9; clone size: .; CDR3 protein: CASSRDRDRWNTEAFF; CDR3 DNA: TGTGCCAGCAGCCGGGATCGGGACAGGTGGAACACTGAAGCTTTCTTT
J gene: TRBJ2-5; D gene: .; V gene: TRBV2; clone size: once; CDR3 protein: CASSGGAGAWETQYF; CDR3 DNA: TGTGCCAGCAGTGGGGGGGCGGGAGCATGGGAGACCCAGTACTTC
J gene: TRBJ1-1; D gene: .; V gene: TRBV29-1; clone size: .; CDR3 protein: CSVEGSENMNTEAFF; CDR3 DNA: TGCAGCGTTGAAGGCTCTGAGAACATGAACACTGAAGCTTTCTTT
J gene: TRBJ2-5; D gene: .; V gene: TRBV18; clone size: .; CDR3 protein: CASSLSRQETQYF; CDR3 DNA: TGTGCCAGCTCACTGTCTCGCCAAGAGACCCAGTACTTC
J gene: TRBJ2-7; D gene: .; V gene: TRBV29-1; clone size: .; CDR3 protein: CSVQGGLSYEQYF; CDR3 DNA: TGCAGCGTCCAGGGGGGCTTATCCTACGAGCAGTACTTC
J gene: TRBJ2-1; D gene: .; V gene: TRBV30; clone size: once; CDR3 protein: CAWSPYNEQFF; CDR3 DNA: TGTGCCTGGAGTCCTTACAATGAGCAGTTCTTC
J gene: TRBJ1-1; D gene: .; V gene: TRBV4-3; clone size: .; CDR3 protein: CASSQGPRDVAFF; CDR3 DNA: TGCGCCAGCAGCCAAGGCCCCAGGGACGTGGCTTTCTTT
J gene: TRBJ2-7; D gene: .; V gene: TRBV19; clone size: .; CDR3 protein: CASSPTHGYEQYF; CDR3 DNA: TGTGCCAGTAGTCCAACCCACGGTTACGAGCAGTACTTC
J gene: TRBJ1-2; D gene: .; V gene: TRBV4-3; clone size: .; CDR3 protein: CASSQVGGGIGYGYTF; CDR3 DNA: TGCGCCAGCAGCCAAGTCGGGGGAGGTATTGGCTATGGCTACACCTTC
J gene: TRBJ2-2; D gene: .; V gene: TRBV11-3; clone size: .; CDR3 protein: CASSWNTGELFF; CDR3 DNA: TGTGCCAGCAGCTGGAACACCGGGGAGCTGTTTTTT
J gene: TRBJ2-5; D gene: .; V gene: TRBV30; clone size: .; CDR3 protein: CAWRVGNGETQYF; CDR3 DNA: TGTGCCTGGAGGGTTGGGAACGGAGAGACCCAGTACTTC
J gene: TRBJ2-3; D gene: TRBD2; V gene: TRBV15; clone size: .; CDR3 protein: CATSGGTSGTGTDTQYF; CDR3 DNA: TGTGCCACCAGCGGAGGGACTAGCGGGACAGGCACAGATACGCAGTATTTT
J gene: TRBJ1-2; D gene: .; V gene: TRBV19; clone size: once; CDR3 protein: CASSTSGSRGYTF; CDR3 DNA: TGTGCCAGTAGTACTTCAGGGAGCCGCGGCTACACCTTC
J gene: TRBJ1-1; D gene: .; V gene: TRBV9; clone size: once; CDR3 protein: CASSPHRWAGVNTEAFF; CDR3 DNA: TGTGCCAGCAGCCCTCACAGGTGGGCAGGGGTGAACACTGAAGCTTTCTTT